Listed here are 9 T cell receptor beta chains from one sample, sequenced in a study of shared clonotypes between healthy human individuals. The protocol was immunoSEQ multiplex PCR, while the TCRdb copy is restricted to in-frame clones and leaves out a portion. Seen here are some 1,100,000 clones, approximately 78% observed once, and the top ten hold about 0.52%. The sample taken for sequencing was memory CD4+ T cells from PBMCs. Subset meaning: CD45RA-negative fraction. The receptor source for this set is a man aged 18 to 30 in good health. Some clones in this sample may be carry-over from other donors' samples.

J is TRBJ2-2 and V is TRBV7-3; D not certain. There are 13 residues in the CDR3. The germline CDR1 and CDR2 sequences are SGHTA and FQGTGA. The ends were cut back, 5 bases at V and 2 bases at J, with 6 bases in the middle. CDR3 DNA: TGTGCCAGCAGCACCCCCAACACCGGGGAGCTGTTTTTT. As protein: CASSTPNTGELFF.

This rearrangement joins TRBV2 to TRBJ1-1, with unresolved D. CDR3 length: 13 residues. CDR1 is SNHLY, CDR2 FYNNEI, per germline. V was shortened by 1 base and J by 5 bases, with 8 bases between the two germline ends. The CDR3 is CASSEGSGTEAFF. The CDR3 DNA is TGTGCCAGCAGTGAAGGAAGTGGTACTGAAGCTTTCTTT.

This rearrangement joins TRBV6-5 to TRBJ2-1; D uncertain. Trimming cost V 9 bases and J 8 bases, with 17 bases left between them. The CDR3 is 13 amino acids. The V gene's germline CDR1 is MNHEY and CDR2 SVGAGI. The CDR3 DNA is TGTGCCAGGGATGGTTCAACACACCATGAGCAGTTCTTC. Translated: CARDGSTHHEQFF.

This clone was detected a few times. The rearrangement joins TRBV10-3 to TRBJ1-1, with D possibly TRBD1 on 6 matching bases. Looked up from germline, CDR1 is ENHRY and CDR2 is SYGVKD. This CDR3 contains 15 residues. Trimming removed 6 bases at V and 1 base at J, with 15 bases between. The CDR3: CAISAQTGQNTEAFF. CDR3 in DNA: TGTGCCATCAGCGCCCAGACAGGCCAGAACACTGAAGCTTTCTTT.

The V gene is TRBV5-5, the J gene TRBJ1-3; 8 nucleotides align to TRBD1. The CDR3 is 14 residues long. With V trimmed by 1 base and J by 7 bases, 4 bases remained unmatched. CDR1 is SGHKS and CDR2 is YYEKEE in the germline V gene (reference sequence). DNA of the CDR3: TGTGCCAGCAGCTTGACAGGGGGAAGCAACACCATATATTTT. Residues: CASSLTGGSNTIYF.

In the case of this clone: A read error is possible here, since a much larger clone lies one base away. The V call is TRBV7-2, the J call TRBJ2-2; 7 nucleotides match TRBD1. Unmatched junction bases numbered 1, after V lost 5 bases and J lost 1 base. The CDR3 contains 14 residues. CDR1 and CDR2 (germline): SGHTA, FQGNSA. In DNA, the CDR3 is TGTGCCAGCAGCCGACAGGGGAACACCGGGGAGCTGTTTTTT. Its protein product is CASSRQGNTGELFF.

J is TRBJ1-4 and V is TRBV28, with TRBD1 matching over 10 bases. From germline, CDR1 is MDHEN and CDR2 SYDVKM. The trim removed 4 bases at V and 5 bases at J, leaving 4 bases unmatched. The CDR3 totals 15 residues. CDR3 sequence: CASSSDRGQNEKLFF. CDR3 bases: TGTGCCAGCAGTTCCGACAGGGGGCAGAATGAAAAACTGTTTTTT.

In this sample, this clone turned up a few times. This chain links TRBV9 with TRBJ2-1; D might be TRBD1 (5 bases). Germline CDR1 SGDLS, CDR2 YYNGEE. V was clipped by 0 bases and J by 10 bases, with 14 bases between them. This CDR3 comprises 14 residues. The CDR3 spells CASSVVGVVGEQFF. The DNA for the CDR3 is TGTGCCAGCAGCGTAGTAGGGGTGGTGGGGGAGCAGTTCTTC.

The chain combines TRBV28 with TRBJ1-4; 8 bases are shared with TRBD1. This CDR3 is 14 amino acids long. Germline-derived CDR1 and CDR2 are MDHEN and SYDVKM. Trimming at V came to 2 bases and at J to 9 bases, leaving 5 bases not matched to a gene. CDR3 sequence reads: CASSLGAGGKKLFF. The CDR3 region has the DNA TGTGCCAGCAGTTTAGGGGCAGGGGGCAAAAAACTGTTTTTT. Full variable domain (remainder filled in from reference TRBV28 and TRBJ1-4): DVKVTQSSRYLVKRTGEKVFLECVQDMDHENMFWYRQDPGLGLRLIYFSYDVKMKEKGDIPEGYSVSREKKERFSLILESASTNQTSMYLCASSLGAGGKKLFFGSGTQLSVL.